Listed below are T cell receptor beta chains from one sample, sequenced in a study of blood T cell repertoires in COVID-19. Clones were read by immunoSEQ multiplex PCR, and TCRdb kept only the in-frame ones, dropping some. This sample yields tens of thousands of clones, of which over 70% are seen a single time; about 3.2% belongs to the top ten. The sample comprised peripheral blood. The source of these receptors is a human donor in a cohort sampled during active COVID-19. The CDR3 runs from the conserved cysteine through the conserved F or W. The D gene is left open where the match is weak. Size tells how often a clone was seen (once, few, many) or the class of an expanded clone, and some rows leave it out.

j_call: TRBJ2-1; d_call: TRBD2; clone_size: .; v_call: TRBV5-5; cdr3_aa: CASSLWTSGSSYEQFF; cdr3_nt: TGTGCCAGCAGCTTATGGACTAGCGGGAGCAGCTATGAGCAGTTCTTC
j_call: TRBJ2-1; d_call: TRBD2; clone_size: .; v_call: TRBV7-2; cdr3_aa: CASSPPDPLAGGRFNEQFF; cdr3_nt: TGTGCCAGCAGCCCCCCGGACCCCCTAGCGGGGGGCCGCTTCAATGAGCAGTTCTTC
j_call: TRBJ1-1; d_call: TRBD1; clone_size: .; v_call: TRBV18; cdr3_aa: CASSRDSHLNTEAFF; cdr3_nt: TGTGCCAGCTCACGGGACAGTCACTTGAACACTGAAGCTTTCTTT
j_call: TRBJ1-1; d_call: .; clone_size: once; v_call: TRBV7-9; cdr3_aa: CASRLGAVSGAFF; cdr3_nt: TGTGCCAGCAGATTAGGGGCTGTGTCCGGAGCTTTCTTT
j_call: TRBJ2-3; d_call: TRBD2; clone_size: .; v_call: TRBV6-2/TRBV6-3; cdr3_aa: CASSPLTSGVTDTQYF; cdr3_nt: TGTGCCAGCAGCCCCTTGACTAGCGGGGTCACAGATACGCAGTATTTT
j_call: TRBJ1-2; d_call: .; clone_size: .; v_call: TRBV19; cdr3_aa: CASSIPGSLKYGYTF; cdr3_nt: TGTGCCAGTAGTATACCAGGATCCCTTAAGTATGGCTACACCTTC
j_call: TRBJ1-3; d_call: .; clone_size: .; v_call: TRBV6-1; cdr3_aa: CASSEPSSGNTIYF; cdr3_nt: TGTGCCAGCAGTGAACCTAGCTCTGGAAACACCATATATTTT
j_call: TRBJ2-2; d_call: TRBD2; clone_size: few; v_call: TRBV7-9; cdr3_aa: CASRLAGGPRTGELFF; cdr3_nt: TGTGCCAGCAGGTTGGCGGGAGGGCCGCGCACCGGGGAGCTGTTTTTT
j_call: TRBJ2-7; d_call: .; clone_size: .; v_call: TRBV27; cdr3_aa: CASTKGVHDEQYF; cdr3_nt: TGTGCCTCCACAAAGGGAGTGCACGACGAGCAGTACTTC
j_call: TRBJ2-1; d_call: .; clone_size: .; v_call: TRBV4-1; cdr3_aa: CASSHTGSNNEQFF; cdr3_nt: TGCGCCAGCAGCCACACAGGGAGTAACAATGAGCAGTTCTTC
j_call: TRBJ2-5; d_call: .; clone_size: .; v_call: TRBV7-6; cdr3_aa: CASSITKETQYF; cdr3_nt: TGTGCCAGCAGCATTACTAAAGAGACCCAGTACTTC
j_call: TRBJ1-6; d_call: .; clone_size: .; v_call: TRBV27; cdr3_aa: CASSRRLTGDSPLHF; cdr3_nt: TGTGCCAGCAGTCGTAGACTGACGGGGGATTCACCCCTCCACTTT
j_call: TRBJ1-1; d_call: TRBD1; clone_size: .; v_call: TRBV9; cdr3_aa: CASSARDRNTEAFF; cdr3_nt: TGTGCCAGCAGCGCCCGGGACAGGAACACTGAAGCTTTCTTT
j_call: TRBJ1-1; d_call: TRBD1; clone_size: .; v_call: TRBV5-1; cdr3_aa: CASSKTGGAWNTEAFF; cdr3_nt: TGCGCCAGCAGCAAGACAGGGGGCGCGTGGAACACTGAAGCTTTCTTT
j_call: TRBJ1-3; d_call: TRBD1; clone_size: many; v_call: TRBV4-1; cdr3_aa: CASSQGSGTGARNTIYF; cdr3_nt: TGCGCCAGCAGCCAAGGATCCGGGACAGGGGCCAGAAACACCATATATTTT
j_call: TRBJ2-1; d_call: .; clone_size: .; v_call: TRBV6-5; cdr3_aa: CASRLEGMSYNEQFF; cdr3_nt: TGTGCCAGCAGACTAGAGGGTATGTCCTACAATGAGCAGTTCTTC
j_call: TRBJ2-1; d_call: .; clone_size: .; v_call: TRBV5-5; cdr3_aa: CASSSIAMVDRNEQFF; cdr3_nt: TGTGCCAGCAGCTCAATAGCTATGGTTGATCGCAATGAGCAGTTCTTC
j_call: TRBJ1-1; d_call: TRBD1; clone_size: .; v_call: TRBV5-1; cdr3_aa: CASSFPDRLNTEAFF; cdr3_nt: TGCGCCAGCAGCTTTCCGGACAGGTTGAACACTGAAGCTTTCTTT
j_call: TRBJ2-7; d_call: .; clone_size: .; v_call: TRBV11-2; cdr3_aa: CASSLAWGAGVTYEQYF; cdr3_nt: TGTGCCAGCAGCTTAGCGTGGGGGGCGGGAGTCACCTACGAGCAGTACTTC
j_call: TRBJ2-1; d_call: TRBD1; clone_size: .; v_call: TRBV4-3; cdr3_aa: CASSQEGQVFYNEQFF; cdr3_nt: TGCGCCAGCAGCCAAGAGGGACAGGTATTCTACAATGAGCAGTTCTTC
j_call: TRBJ1-2; d_call: .; clone_size: .; v_call: TRBV5-1; cdr3_aa: CASSFGEGGYTF; cdr3_nt: TGCGCCAGCAGCTTCGGGGAAGGCGGCTACACCTTC
j_call: TRBJ2-5; d_call: .; clone_size: .; v_call: TRBV18; cdr3_aa: CASSTNYGETQYF; cdr3_nt: TGTGCCAGCTCTACCAACTATGGGGAGACCCAGTACTTC
j_call: TRBJ1-4; d_call: .; clone_size: .; v_call: TRBV30; cdr3_aa: CAWTGAANEKLFF; cdr3_nt: TGTGCCTGGACAGGGGCGGCTAATGAAAAACTGTTTTTT
j_call: TRBJ2-5; d_call: TRBD2; clone_size: .; v_call: TRBV10-3; cdr3_aa: CAIRGGGAQETQYF; cdr3_nt: TGTGCCATCAGGGGCGGGGGGGCGCAAGAGACCCAGTACTTC
j_call: TRBJ2-6; d_call: .; clone_size: .; v_call: TRBV19; cdr3_aa: CASSKGLGSSGANVLTF; cdr3_nt: TGTGCCAGTAGTAAGGGTCTAGGGAGCTCTGGGGCCAACGTCCTGACTTTC
j_call: TRBJ2-1; d_call: TRBD2; clone_size: .; v_call: TRBV5-1; cdr3_aa: CASSQTSGSNEQFF; cdr3_nt: TGCGCCAGCAGCCAGACTAGCGGGAGTAATGAGCAGTTCTTC
j_call: TRBJ2-7; d_call: TRBD2; clone_size: .; v_call: TRBV27; cdr3_aa: CASREGLAGREQYF; cdr3_nt: TGTGCCAGCAGAGAGGGACTAGCGGGGAGGGAGCAGTACTTC
j_call: TRBJ2-1; d_call: TRBD2; clone_size: .; v_call: TRBV7-3; cdr3_aa: CASSFSGANNEQFF; cdr3_nt: TGTGCCAGCAGCTTTAGCGGGGCAAACAATGAGCAGTTCTTC
j_call: TRBJ2-7; d_call: TRBD1; clone_size: .; v_call: TRBV9; cdr3_aa: CASSVAGQGAYEQYF; cdr3_nt: TGTGCCAGCAGCGTAGCTGGTCAGGGGGCCTACGAGCAGTACTTC
j_call: TRBJ1-5; d_call: TRBD1; clone_size: .; v_call: TRBV6-5; cdr3_aa: CASSPGTGKQPQHF; cdr3_nt: TGTGCCAGCAGTCCCGGGACAGGGAAACAGCCCCAGCATTTT
j_call: TRBJ1-6; d_call: TRBD1; clone_size: .; v_call: TRBV28; cdr3_aa: CASRTTGAISPLHF; cdr3_nt: TGTGCCAGCAGGACGACAGGGGCCATCTCACCCCTCCACTTT
j_call: TRBJ1-5; d_call: .; clone_size: .; v_call: TRBV19; cdr3_aa: CASRDNGLHQPQHF; cdr3_nt: TGTGCCAGTAGGGACAACGGGTTGCATCAGCCCCAGCATTTT
j_call: TRBJ2-3; d_call: TRBD2; clone_size: .; v_call: TRBV20-1; cdr3_aa: CSASRASGPDTQYF; cdr3_nt: TGCAGTGCTAGTCGGGCTAGCGGCCCAGATACGCAGTATTTT
j_call: TRBJ2-7; d_call: TRBD1; clone_size: .; v_call: TRBV3-1/TRBV3-2; cdr3_aa: CASSPPGQGGYEQYF; cdr3_nt: TGTGCCAGCAGCCCCCCGGGACAGGGAGGTTACGAGCAGTACTTC
j_call: TRBJ1-6; d_call: .; clone_size: .; v_call: TRBV5-4; cdr3_aa: CASSLFPGDNSPLHF; cdr3_nt: TGTGCCAGCAGCTTGTTTCCGGGGGATAATTCACCCCTCCACTTT
j_call: TRBJ1-4; d_call: .; clone_size: .; v_call: TRBV5-4; cdr3_aa: CASSLAQNEKLFF; cdr3_nt: TGTGCCAGCAGCTTGGCCCAGAATGAAAAACTGTTTTTT
j_call: TRBJ2-1; d_call: TRBD2; clone_size: .; v_call: TRBV7-8; cdr3_aa: CASSLGLAGGNHNEQFF; cdr3_nt: TGTGCCAGCAGCTTAGGCCTAGCGGGGGGAAATCACAATGAGCAGTTCTTC
j_call: TRBJ1-3; d_call: .; clone_size: once; v_call: TRBV5-5; cdr3_aa: CASSLGFLRSGNTIYF; cdr3_nt: TGTGCCAGCAGCTTGGGGTTCCTACGGTCTGGAAACACCATATATTTT
j_call: TRBJ2-3; d_call: TRBD2; clone_size: .; v_call: TRBV7-2; cdr3_aa: CASSLVARTSGSYTDTQYF; cdr3_nt: TGTGCCAGCAGCTTAGTAGCGAGGACTAGCGGGAGTTACACAGATACGCAGTATTTT
j_call: TRBJ2-5; d_call: TRBD2; clone_size: .; v_call: TRBV7-8; cdr3_aa: CASSSIRASGVQETQYF; cdr3_nt: TGTGCCAGCAGCTCGATTCGGGCTAGCGGGGTCCAAGAGACCCAGTACTTC
j_call: TRBJ2-1; d_call: .; clone_size: .; v_call: TRBV6-5; cdr3_aa: CATSGGRHNEQFF; cdr3_nt: TGTGCCACCTCCGGAGGGCGGCACAATGAGCAGTTCTTC
j_call: TRBJ1-1; d_call: .; clone_size: .; v_call: TRBV6-5; cdr3_aa: CASSSSGTPTFF; cdr3_nt: TGTGCCAGCAGTTCTTCCGGGACACCTACTTTCTTT
j_call: TRBJ2-7; d_call: TRBD1; clone_size: .; v_call: TRBV3-1/TRBV3-2; cdr3_aa: CASSQAAGGGYEQYF; cdr3_nt: TGTGCCAGCAGCCAAGCGGCAGGGGGCGGATACGAGCAGTACTTC
j_call: TRBJ1-6; d_call: .; clone_size: .; v_call: TRBV11-2; cdr3_aa: CASSSRGSYNSPLHF; cdr3_nt: TGTGCCAGCAGCTCCAGAGGCTCCTATAATTCACCCCTCCACTTT
j_call: TRBJ1-2; d_call: .; clone_size: .; v_call: TRBV6-5; cdr3_aa: CASRSQGLYGYTF; cdr3_nt: TGTGCCAGCAGATCACAGGGCCTCTATGGCTACACCTTC
j_call: TRBJ1-2; d_call: TRBD1; clone_size: .; v_call: TRBV10-1; cdr3_aa: CASSVQGDYGYTF; cdr3_nt: TGCGCCAGCAGTGTCCAGGGGGACTATGGCTACACCTTC
j_call: TRBJ2-7; d_call: TRBD2; clone_size: .; v_call: TRBV6-5; cdr3_aa: CASTEIAGHYEQYF; cdr3_nt: TGTGCCAGCACCGAAATAGCGGGACACTACGAGCAGTACTTC
j_call: TRBJ2-7; d_call: TRBD2; clone_size: .; v_call: TRBV7-9; cdr3_aa: CASSQVGGEAVDEQYF; cdr3_nt: TGTGCCAGCAGCCAGGTCGGGGGGGAGGCCGTCGACGAGCAGTACTTC
j_call: TRBJ1-2; d_call: TRBD1; clone_size: .; v_call: TRBV6-5; cdr3_aa: CASRLGQGGYGYTF; cdr3_nt: TGTGCCAGCCGCTTGGGACAGGGGGGCTATGGCTACACCTTC
j_call: TRBJ2-3; d_call: TRBD2; clone_size: .; v_call: TRBV2; cdr3_aa: CASSAPGTSGNTQYF; cdr3_nt: TGTGCCAGCAGCGCCCCCGGGACTAGCGGCAATACGCAGTATTTT
j_call: TRBJ2-3; d_call: .; clone_size: once; v_call: TRBV5-6; cdr3_aa: CASSSRLRQSTDTQYF; cdr3_nt: TGTGCCAGCAGCTCCCGACTAAGACAAAGCACAGATACGCAGTATTTT
j_call: TRBJ1-5; d_call: .; clone_size: .; v_call: TRBV30; cdr3_aa: CAWSASGNQPQHF; cdr3_nt: TGTGCCTGGAGCGCCTCAGGGAATCAGCCCCAGCATTTT
j_call: TRBJ2-2; d_call: .; clone_size: .; v_call: TRBV18; cdr3_aa: CASSPPDSPTGTGELFF; cdr3_nt: TGTGCCAGCTCACCGCCGGACAGCCCAACGGGAACCGGGGAGCTGTTTTTT
j_call: TRBJ1-3; d_call: .; clone_size: once; v_call: TRBV5-1; cdr3_aa: CASSNTGWGDTIYF; cdr3_nt: TGCGCCAGCAGCAACACCGGTTGGGGGGACACCATATATTTT
j_call: TRBJ2-7; d_call: .; clone_size: .; v_call: TRBV7-5; cdr3_aa: CVRSLSSGSLPPLYEQYF; cdr3_nt: TGTGTCAGAAGCTTGTCTAGCGGGAGTCTCCCCCCGTTATACGAGCAGTACTTC
j_call: TRBJ2-7; d_call: .; clone_size: .; v_call: TRBV5-1; cdr3_aa: CASSFFPGLGEQYF; cdr3_nt: TGCGCCAGCAGCTTTTTCCCGGGACTGGGGGAGCAGTACTTC
j_call: TRBJ2-2; d_call: TRBD1; clone_size: .; v_call: TRBV18; cdr3_aa: CASSLGRGTAHGELFF; cdr3_nt: TGTGCCAGCTCACTAGGTCGAGGGACAGCCCATGGGGAGCTGTTTTTT